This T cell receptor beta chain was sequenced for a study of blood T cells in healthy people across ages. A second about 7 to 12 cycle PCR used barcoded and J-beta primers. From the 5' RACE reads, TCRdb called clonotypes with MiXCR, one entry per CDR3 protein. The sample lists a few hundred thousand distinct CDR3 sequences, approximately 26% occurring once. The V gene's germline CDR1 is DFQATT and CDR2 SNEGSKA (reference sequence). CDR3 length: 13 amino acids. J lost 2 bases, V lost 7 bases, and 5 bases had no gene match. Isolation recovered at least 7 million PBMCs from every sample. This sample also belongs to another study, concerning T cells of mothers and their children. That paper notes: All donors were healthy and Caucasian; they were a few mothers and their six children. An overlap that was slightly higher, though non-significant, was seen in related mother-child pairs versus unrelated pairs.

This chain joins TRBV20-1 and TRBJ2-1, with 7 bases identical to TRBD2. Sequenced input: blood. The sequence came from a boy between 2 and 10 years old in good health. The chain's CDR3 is CSVAGTTYNEQFF. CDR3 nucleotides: TGCAGTGTTGCCGGGACTACCTACAATGAGCAGTTCTTC.